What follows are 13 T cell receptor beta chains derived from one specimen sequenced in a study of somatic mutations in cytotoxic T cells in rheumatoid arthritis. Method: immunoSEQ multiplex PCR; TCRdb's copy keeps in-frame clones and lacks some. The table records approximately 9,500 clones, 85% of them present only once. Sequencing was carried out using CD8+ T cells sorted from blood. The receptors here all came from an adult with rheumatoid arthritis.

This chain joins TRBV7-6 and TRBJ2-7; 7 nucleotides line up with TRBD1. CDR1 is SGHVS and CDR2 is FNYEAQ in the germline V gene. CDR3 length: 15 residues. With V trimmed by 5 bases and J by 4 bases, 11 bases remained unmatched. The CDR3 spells CASSPRQGIRYEQYF. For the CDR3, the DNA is TGTGCCAGCAGCCCGCGACAGGGCATCAGGTACGAGCAGTACTTC.

The CDR3 region is CASKPVPGQGVDEQYF. CDR3 bases: TGTGCCAGCAAACCAGTCCCCGGACAGGGGGTAGACGAGCAGTACTTC. The V and J genes are TRBV19 and TRBJ2-7, with 10 nucleotides matching TRBD1. This CDR3 spans 16 amino acids. Looked up from germline, CDR1 is LNHDA and CDR2 is SQIVND (reference sequence). V shed 9 bases, J shed 5 bases, and the junction held 16 bases outside the gene matches.

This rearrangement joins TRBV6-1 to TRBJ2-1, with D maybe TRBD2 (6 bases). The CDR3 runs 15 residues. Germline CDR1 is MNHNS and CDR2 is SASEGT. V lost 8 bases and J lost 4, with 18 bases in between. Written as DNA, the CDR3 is TGTGCCAGCCCTGCCAGGCCGGGAGATTACAATGAGCAGTTCTTC. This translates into CASPARPGDYNEQFF.

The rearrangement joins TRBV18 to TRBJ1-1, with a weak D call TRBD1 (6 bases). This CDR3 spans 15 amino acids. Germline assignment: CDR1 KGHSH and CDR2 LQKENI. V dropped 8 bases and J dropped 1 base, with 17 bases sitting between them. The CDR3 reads CASTSALQGNTEAFF. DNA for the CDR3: TGTGCCAGCACCTCCGCCCTACAGGGGAACACTGAAGCTTTCTTT.

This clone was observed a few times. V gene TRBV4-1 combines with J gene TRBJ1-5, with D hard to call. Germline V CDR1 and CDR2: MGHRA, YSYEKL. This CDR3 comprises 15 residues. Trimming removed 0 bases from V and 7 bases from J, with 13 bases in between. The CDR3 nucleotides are TGCGCCAGCAGCCAAGAGGTAGCGGGTGGGCAGCCCCAGCATTTT. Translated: CASSQEVAGGQPQHF.

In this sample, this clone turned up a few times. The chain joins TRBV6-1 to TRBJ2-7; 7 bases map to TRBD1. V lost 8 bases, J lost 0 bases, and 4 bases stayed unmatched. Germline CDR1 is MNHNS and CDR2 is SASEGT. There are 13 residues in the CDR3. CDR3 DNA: TGTGCCAGCCGGGACAGAGTCTCCTACGAGCAGTACTTC. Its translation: CASRDRVSYEQYF.

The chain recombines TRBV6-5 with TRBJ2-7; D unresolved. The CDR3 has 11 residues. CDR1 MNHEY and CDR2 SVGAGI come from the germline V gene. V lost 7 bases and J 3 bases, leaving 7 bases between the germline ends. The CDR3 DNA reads TGTGCCAGCAAGGGCAGCTACGAGCAGTACTTC. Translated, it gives CASKGSYEQYF.

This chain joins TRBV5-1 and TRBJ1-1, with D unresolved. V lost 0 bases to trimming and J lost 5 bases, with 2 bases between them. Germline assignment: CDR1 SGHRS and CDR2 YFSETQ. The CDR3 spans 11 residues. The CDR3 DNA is TGCGCCAGCAGCTTGGGGACTGAAGCTTTCTTT. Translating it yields CASSLGTEAFF.

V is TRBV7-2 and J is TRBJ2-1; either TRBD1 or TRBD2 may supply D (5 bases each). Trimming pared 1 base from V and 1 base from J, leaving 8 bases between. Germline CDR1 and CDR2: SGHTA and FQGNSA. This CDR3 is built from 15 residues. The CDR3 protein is CASSLGGVSYNEQFF. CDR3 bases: TGTGCCAGCAGCTTAGGAGGGGTATCCTACAATGAGCAGTTCTTC.

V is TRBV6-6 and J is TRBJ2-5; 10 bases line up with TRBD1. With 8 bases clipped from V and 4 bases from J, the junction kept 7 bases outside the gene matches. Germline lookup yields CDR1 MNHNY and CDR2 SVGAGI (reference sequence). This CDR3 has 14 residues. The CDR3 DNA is TGTGCCAGCGAGGGACAGGGGAAATTAGAGACCCAGTACTTC. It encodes CASEGQGKLETQYF.

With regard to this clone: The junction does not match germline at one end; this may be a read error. The CDR3 nucleotides read TGTGCCAGCAGCTTAGAGGTCCGGACGGGAAACCCCATATATTTT. Protein: CASSLEVRTGNPIYF. This rearrangement joins TRBV11-2 to TRBJ1-3, with D hard to call. The germline V gene encodes CDR1 SGHAT and CDR2 FQNNGV. The length of the CDR3 is 15 residues.

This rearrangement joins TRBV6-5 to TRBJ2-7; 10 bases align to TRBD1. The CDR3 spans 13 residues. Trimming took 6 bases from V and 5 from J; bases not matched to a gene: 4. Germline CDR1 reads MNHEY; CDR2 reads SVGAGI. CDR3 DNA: TGTGCCAGCAGCGCCGGGACAGGGGACGAGCAGTACTTC. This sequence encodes CASSAGTGDEQYF.

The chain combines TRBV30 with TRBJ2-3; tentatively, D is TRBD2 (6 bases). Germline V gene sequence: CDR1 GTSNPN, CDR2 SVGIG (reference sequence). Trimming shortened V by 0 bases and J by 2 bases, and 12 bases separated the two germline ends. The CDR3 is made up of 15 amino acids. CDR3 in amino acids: CAWSVISGFTDTQYF. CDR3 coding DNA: TGTGCCTGGAGTGTAATTAGCGGATTCACAGATACGCAGTATTTT.